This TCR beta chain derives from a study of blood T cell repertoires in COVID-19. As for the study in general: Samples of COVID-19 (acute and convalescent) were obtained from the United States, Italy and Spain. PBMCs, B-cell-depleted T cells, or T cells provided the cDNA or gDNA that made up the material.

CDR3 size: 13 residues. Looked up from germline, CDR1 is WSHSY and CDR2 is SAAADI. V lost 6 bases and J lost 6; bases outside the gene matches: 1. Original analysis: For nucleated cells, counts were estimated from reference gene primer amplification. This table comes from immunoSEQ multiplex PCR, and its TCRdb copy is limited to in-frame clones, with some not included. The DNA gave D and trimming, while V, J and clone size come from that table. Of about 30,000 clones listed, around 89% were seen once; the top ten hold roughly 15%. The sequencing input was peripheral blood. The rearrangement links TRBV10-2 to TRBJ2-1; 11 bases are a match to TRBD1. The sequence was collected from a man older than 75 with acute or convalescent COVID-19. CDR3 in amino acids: CASRGQGGNEQFF. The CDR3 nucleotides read TGCGCCAGCAGGGGACAGGGGGGCAATGAGCAGTTCTTC.